This TCR beta chain was obtained from a study of human T cells and chemical hapten exposure. Time point specified: healthy volunteer bleed at 2 weeks. The starting material, unfractionated whole blood, was used for total RNA extraction. Unique molecular identifiers were attached to individual cDNA molecules during library preparation. TCRdb re-analysed the RACE reads in MiXCR, keeping a single row per CDR3 protein. The top ten hold almost 10% of the sample, which has about 31,000 distinct CDR3 sequences, around 7.4% seen once. This clonotype was observed at least ten times. The CDR3 sequence is 15 residues long. Germline V lookup: CDR1 LGHNA, CDR2 YSLEER. V dropped 4 bases and J dropped 4 bases, with 15 bases sitting between them.

The TCR originated in a human donor in good health. Some clones in this sample may be carry-over from other donors' samples. The sequencing sample was made of whole blood. The rearrangement joins TRBV4-3 to TRBJ2-3; tentatively, D is TRBD1 (7 bases). CDR3 residues: CASSPRQGGADTQYF. The CDR3 bases are TGCGCCAGCAGCCCTCGACAGGGAGGTGCAGATACGCAGTATTTT.